These 26 T cell receptor beta chains were sequenced from one sample in a study of blood T cell repertoires in COVID-19. Method: immunoSEQ multiplex PCR; TCRdb's copy keeps in-frame clones and lacks some. The sample holds some 60,000 clones, 65% to 90% seen once. The sample consisted of peripheral blood. All receptors derive from a human donor in a cohort sampled during active COVID-19.

This rearrangement joins TRBV27 to TRBJ1-1; 7 bases are a match to TRBD1. The germline CDR1 and CDR2 sequences are MNHEY and SMNVEV (reference sequence). With 2 bases clipped from V and 2 bases from J, the junction kept 11 bases outside the gene matches. CDR3 length equals 17 residues. CDR3 coding DNA: TGTGCCAGCAGTTTAGGACCCGCCCAGGGGGTCAACACTGAAGCTTTCTTT. It is translated as CASSLGPAQGVNTEAFF.

The rearrangement uses TRBV10-3 and TRBJ2-1; 10 bases agree with TRBD2. In germline, CDR1 is ENHRY, CDR2 SYGVKD. Trimming took 2 bases from V and 15 from J; bases not matched to a gene: 7. This CDR3 is built from 13 residues. The CDR3 sequence: CAISEASGGSGFF. The CDR3 nucleotides are TGTGCCATCAGTGAGGCTAGCGGGGGTTCGGGGTTCTTC.

The chain links TRBV7-8 to TRBJ2-7; 8 nucleotides align to TRBD2. Germline V gene lookup returns CDR1 SGHVS and CDR2 FQNEAQ. V shed 3 bases and J 5 bases; nucleotides not matched to a gene: 12. The CDR3 runs 16 residues. The CDR3 sequence is CASSFGVSGDVNEQYF. CDR3 sequence (DNA): TGTGCCAGCAGCTTTGGTGTTAGCGGGGACGTCAACGAGCAGTACTTC. The entire variable domain, with the rest obtained from reference TRBV7-8 and TRBJ2-7, is as follows: GAGVSQSPRYKVAKRGQDVALRCDPISGHVSLFWYQQALGQGPEFLTYFQNEAQLDKSGLPSDRFFAERPEGSVSTLKIQRTQQEDSAVYLCASSFGVSGDVNEQYFGPGTRLTVT.

V is TRBV11-2 and J is TRBJ2-2; TRBD1 matches 9 bases. From germline, CDR1 is SGHAT and CDR2 FQNNGV. This CDR3 region has 16 residues. The V gene end was trimmed by 1 base and the J gene end by 1 base; junction bases not matched to a gene: 1. The CDR3 reads CASSLGGQGNTGELFF. CDR3 DNA sequence: TGTGCCAGCAGCTTAGGGGGACAGGGGAACACCGGGGAGCTGTTTTTT.

The V gene is TRBV9, the J gene TRBJ2-1; TRBD2 matches at 7 bases. There are 15 residues in the CDR3. The germline V gene has CDR1 SGDLS and CDR2 YYNGEE. After removal of 0 bases from V and 7 bases from J, the junction contained 7 bases not matched to a gene. CDR3 DNA sequence: TGTGCCAGCAGCGTAGGAGCGGGGTGGGGGAATGAGCAGTTCTTC. Its protein product is CASSVGAGWGNEQFF.

The V gene is TRBV30, the J gene TRBJ2-2; possible D gene TRBD1, 5 bases. Germline V gives CDR1 GTSNPN, CDR2 SVGIG (reference sequence). This CDR3 has 14 amino acids. Trimming took 5 bases from V and 5 from J, leaving 15 bases between them. The CDR3 DNA reads TGTGCCTGGTACCAGCTGGGGCCGACCGGGGAGCTGTTTTTT. It translates to CAWYQLGPTGELFF.

The CDR3: CASSIHQGGGTPFF. CDR3 nucleotides: TGTGCCAGCTCTATTCACCAGGGCGGGGGGACGCCTTTCTTT. The V and J genes are TRBV7-2 and TRBJ1-1, with D possibly being TRBD1 (5 bases). Trimming took off 8 bases at V and 12 bases at J, with 25 bases between the two ends. Germline CDR1 is SGHTA and CDR2 is FQGNSA. The CDR3 has 14 amino acids.

This clone was seen only once. The J gene is TRBJ2-3, the V gene TRBV9; D gene uncertain. V was clipped by 3 bases and J by 3 bases, with 8 bases between them. This CDR3 has 13 residues. In germline, CDR1 is SGDLS, CDR2 YYNGEE. CDR3 sequence (DNA): TGTGCCAGCAGCGCCGCAGTGACAGATACGCAGTATTTT. It translates to CASSAAVTDTQYF.

The chain carries TRBV10-3 and TRBJ1-4, with 11 bases that match TRBD1. There are 14 residues in the CDR3. J lost 7 bases, V lost 6 bases, and 4 bases had no gene match. Germline CDR1 is ENHRY and CDR2 is SYGVKD. The CDR3 bases are TGTGCCATCAGCCGGGACAGGGGGATTGAAAAACTGTTTTTT. It encodes CAISRDRGIEKLFF.

This chain uses TRBV7-2 with TRBJ2-5; TRBD2 might be the D (6 bases). The CDR3 is 13 amino acids. CDR1 is SGHTA, CDR2 FQGNSA, per germline. The germline V and J ends were trimmed by 5 bases and 2 bases, with 9 bases remaining between them. The CDR3 protein is CASSMGLQETQYF. CDR3 nucleotides: TGTGCCAGCAGCATGGGACTTCAAGAGACCCAGTACTTC.

V gene TRBV6-5 combines with J gene TRBJ1-5; tentatively, D is TRBD1 (6 bases). Germline-derived CDR1 and CDR2 are MNHEY and SVGAGI. V was cut by 6 bases and J by 3 bases, with 12 bases left in between. The CDR3 runs 14 residues. CDR3 residues: CASSSGQPNQPQHF. The CDR3 bases are TGTGCCAGCAGCAGTGGACAGCCCAATCAGCCCCAGCATTTT.

A few counts support this clone. This rearrangement joins TRBV6-2 or TRBV6-3 to TRBJ2-7; D gene uncertain. Germline V gene sequence: CDR1 MNHEY, CDR2 SVGEGT. The CDR3 is made up of 14 amino acids. Trimming shortened V by 2 bases and J by 4 bases, and 12 bases separated the two germline ends. CDR3 sequence (DNA): TGTGCCAGCAGTTACCCCGACTCACTGTACGAGCAGTACTTC. This codes for CASSYPDSLYEQYF.

The chain joins TRBV11-3 to TRBJ1-1; 7 bases are shared with TRBD1. The CDR3 spans 15 residues. V dropped 6 bases and J dropped 6; count of bases not matched to a gene: 13. Germline CDR1 and CDR2: SGHNT and YENEEA. The CDR3 reads CASSRRGTAGAEAFF. CDR3 DNA: TGTGCCAGCAGTCGACGCGGGACAGCGGGTGCTGAAGCTTTCTTT.

V gene TRBV5-4 combines with J gene TRBJ2-3; TRBD1 is a possible D gene (7 bases). The CDR3 extends over 15 amino acids. CDR1 and CDR2 (germline): SGHNT, YYREEE (reference sequence). V was trimmed by 0 bases and J by 4 bases, leaving 12 bases between them. The CDR3 region is CASSLGQGGADTQYF. The CDR3 DNA sequence: TGTGCCAGCAGCTTGGGCCAGGGGGGCGCAGATACGCAGTATTTT.

The DNA of the CDR3 is TGCGCCAGCAGCCAAGTGTTAGCGACGGAAAACAATGAGCAGTTCTTC. Protein product: CASSQVLATENNEQFF. The chain couples TRBV4-3 to TRBJ2-1, with D possibly matching TRBD2 (5 bases). The CDR3 is 16 residues long. The V gene lost 1 base and the J gene lost 5 bases, with 15 bases spanning the gap. CDR1 and CDR2 (germline): LGHNA, YSLEER.

The chain combines TRBV5-1 with TRBJ2-2; possible D gene TRBD1, 5 bases. CDR1 is SGHRS and CDR2 is YFSETQ in the germline V gene. The CDR3 has 13 residues. V was cut by 6 bases and J by 3 bases, with 9 bases left in between. The CDR3 DNA reads TGCGCCAGCACCTTCAGGGACACCGGGGAGCTGTTTTTT. Protein sequence: CASTFRDTGELFF.

The CDR3 bases are TGTGCCAGCAGCTTGGGACGCCAGGGGACCAAAAACATTCAGTACTTC. Translated, it gives CASSLGRQGTKNIQYF. The chain carries TRBV5-4 and TRBJ2-4; TRBD1 is a possible D gene (6 bases). The length of the CDR3 is 16 residues. The germline V and J ends were trimmed by 0 bases and 2 bases, with 12 bases remaining between them. Germline CDR1 reads SGHNT; CDR2 reads YYREEE (reference sequence).

V usage is TRBV29-1 and J usage is TRBJ1-5; possible D gene TRBD1, 5 bases. Germline V CDR1 and CDR2: SQVTM, ANQGSEA. The CDR3 has 13 residues. Trimming left V 6 bases short and J 4 bases short, with 13 bases between. CDR3 sequence: CSVEMTENQPQHF. CDR3 DNA: TGCAGCGTGGAGATGACAGAGAATCAGCCCCAGCATTTT.

The CDR3 DNA sequence: TGTGCCAGCAGCGTAAGCGGGGGAGGCACAGATACGCAGTATTTT. Translation: CASSVSGGGTDTQYF. This chain uses TRBV11-2 with TRBJ2-3; 8 nucleotides match TRBD2. J gave up 1 base and V 5 bases, and 5 bases lay outside the gene matches. CDR1 and CDR2 from the germline V gene are SGHAT and FQNNGV. CDR3 length: 15 amino acids.

V usage is TRBV3-1 (or the pseudogene TRBV3-2) and J usage is TRBJ1-2; no definite D call. V was trimmed by 4 bases and J by 4 bases, leaving 7 bases between them. CDR3 length equals 12 residues. Per germline, CDR1 LGHDT and CDR2 YNNKEL (reference sequence). The CDR3 loop reads CASSRTVYGYTF. In nucleotides, the CDR3 is TGTGCCAGCAGCCGGACTGTCTATGGCTACACCTTC.

The chain has TRBV5-4 and TRBJ2-3; 8 nucleotides agree with TRBD2. The germline V gene encodes CDR1 SGHNT and CDR2 YYREEE (reference sequence). This CDR3 comprises 15 residues. V was pared by 2 bases and J by 2 bases, with 4 bases of the junction left unmatched. CDR3 DNA: TGTGCCAGCAGCTTCGCGGGGGGCCTCACAGATACGCAGTATTTT. Protein sequence: CASSFAGGLTDTQYF.

V is TRBV10-3 and J is TRBJ2-5; the D gene is possibly TRBD1 (6 bases). This CDR3 has 16 residues. Trimming shortened V by 3 bases and J by 0 bases, and 14 bases separated the two germline ends. The germline gives CDR1 ENHRY, CDR2 SYGVKD. CDR3 sequence: CAISDGQGQYQETQYF. The CDR3, as DNA: TGTGCCATCAGTGATGGGCAGGGGCAGTACCAAGAGACCCAGTACTTC.

The chain has TRBV27 and TRBJ2-7; 7 positions match TRBD1. The junction had 1 base not matched to a gene; V was cut back by 5 bases and J by 0 bases. This CDR3 comprises 13 residues. Germline V lookup: CDR1 MNHEY, CDR2 SMNVEV (reference sequence). The DNA for the CDR3 is TGTGCCAGCAGTAGACAGGGCTCCTACGAGCAGTACTTC. It codes for CASSRQGSYEQYF.

This clone has more than one count but fewer than ten. The chain has TRBV6-2 or TRBV6-3 and TRBJ1-1; the D is unclear. Looked up from germline, CDR1 is MNHEY and CDR2 is SVGEGT. The CDR3 is made up of 13 amino acids. With 2 bases removed from V and 4 bases from J, the gap between germline ends came to 8 bases. The CDR3 nucleotides read TGTGCCAGCAGTTACACCACGGTCACTGAAGCTTTCTTT. Residues: CASSYTTVTEAFF.

V and J are TRBV19 and TRBJ1-3; D not resolved. The ends were cut back, 9 bases at V and 2 bases at J, with 11 bases in the middle. The CDR3 totals 13 residues. The V gene's germline CDR1 is LNHDA and CDR2 SQIVND (reference sequence). The CDR3 protein is CASAETTGNTIYF. The DNA of the CDR3 is TGTGCCAGCGCGGAGACTACTGGAAACACCATATATTTT.

The chain uses TRBV3-1 (or the pseudogene TRBV3-2) and TRBJ2-5; TRBD1 might be the D (5 bases). The germline V gene encodes CDR1 LGHDT and CDR2 YNNKEL (reference sequence). The V gene lost 0 bases and the J gene lost 2 bases, with 13 bases spanning the gap. The CDR3 length is 16 residues. CDR3: CASSQDPWGEQETQYF. The CDR3 DNA reads TGTGCCAGCAGCCAAGACCCGTGGGGCGAGCAAGAGACCCAGTACTTC.